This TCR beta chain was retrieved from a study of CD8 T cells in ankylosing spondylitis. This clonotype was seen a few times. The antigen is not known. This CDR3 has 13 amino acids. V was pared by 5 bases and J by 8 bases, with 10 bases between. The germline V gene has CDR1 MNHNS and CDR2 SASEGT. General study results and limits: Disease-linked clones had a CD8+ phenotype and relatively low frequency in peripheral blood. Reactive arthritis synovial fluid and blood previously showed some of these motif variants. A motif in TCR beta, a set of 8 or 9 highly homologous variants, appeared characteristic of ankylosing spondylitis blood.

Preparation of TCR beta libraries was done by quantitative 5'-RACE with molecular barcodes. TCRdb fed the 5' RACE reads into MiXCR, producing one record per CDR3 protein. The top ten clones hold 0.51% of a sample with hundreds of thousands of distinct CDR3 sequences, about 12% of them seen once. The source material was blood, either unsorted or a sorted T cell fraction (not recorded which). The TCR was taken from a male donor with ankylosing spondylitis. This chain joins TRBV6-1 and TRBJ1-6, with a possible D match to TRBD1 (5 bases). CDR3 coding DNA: TGTGCCAGCAGTCGGGGGAATGATTCACCCCTCCACTTT. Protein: CASSRGNDSPLHF.